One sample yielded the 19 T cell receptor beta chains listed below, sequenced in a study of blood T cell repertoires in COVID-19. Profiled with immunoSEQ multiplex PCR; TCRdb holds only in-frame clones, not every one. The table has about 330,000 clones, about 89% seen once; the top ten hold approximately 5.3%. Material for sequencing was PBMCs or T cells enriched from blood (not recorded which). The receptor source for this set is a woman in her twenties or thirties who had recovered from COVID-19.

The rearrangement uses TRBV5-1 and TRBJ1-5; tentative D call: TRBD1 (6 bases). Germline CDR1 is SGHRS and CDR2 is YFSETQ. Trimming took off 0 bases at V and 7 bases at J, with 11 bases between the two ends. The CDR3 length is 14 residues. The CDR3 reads CASSLGGGGQPQHF. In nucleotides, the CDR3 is TGCGCCAGCAGCTTGGGCGGGGGCGGGCAGCCCCAGCATTTT.

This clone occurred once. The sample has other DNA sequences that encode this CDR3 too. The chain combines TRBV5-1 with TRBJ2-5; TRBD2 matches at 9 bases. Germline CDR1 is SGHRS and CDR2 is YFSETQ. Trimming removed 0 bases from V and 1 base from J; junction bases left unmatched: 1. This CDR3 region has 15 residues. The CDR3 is CASSLGGGGQETQYF. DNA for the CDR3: TGCGCCAGCAGCTTGGGCGGGGGGGGCCAAGAGACCCAGTACTTC.

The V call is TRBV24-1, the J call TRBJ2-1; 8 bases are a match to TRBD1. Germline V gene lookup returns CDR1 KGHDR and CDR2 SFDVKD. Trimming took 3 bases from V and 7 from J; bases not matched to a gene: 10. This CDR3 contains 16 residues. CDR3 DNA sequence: TGTGCCACCAGTGATGGGGTAGGACAGGGAGTGAATGAGCAGTTCTTC. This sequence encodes CATSDGVGQGVNEQFF.

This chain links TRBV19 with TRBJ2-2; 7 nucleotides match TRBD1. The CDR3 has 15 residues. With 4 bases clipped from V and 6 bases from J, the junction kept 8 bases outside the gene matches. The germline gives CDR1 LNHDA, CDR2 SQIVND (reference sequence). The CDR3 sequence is CASSTTGSGAGELFF. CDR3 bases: TGTGCCAGTAGTACGACAGGGTCCGGGGCCGGGGAGCTGTTTTTT. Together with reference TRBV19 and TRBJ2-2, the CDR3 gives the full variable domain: DGGITQSPKYLFRKEGQNVTLSCEQNLNHDAMYWYRQDPGQGLRLIYYSQIVNDFQKGDIAEGYSVSREKKESFPLTVTSAQKNPTAFYLCASSTTGSGAGELFFGEGSRLTVL.

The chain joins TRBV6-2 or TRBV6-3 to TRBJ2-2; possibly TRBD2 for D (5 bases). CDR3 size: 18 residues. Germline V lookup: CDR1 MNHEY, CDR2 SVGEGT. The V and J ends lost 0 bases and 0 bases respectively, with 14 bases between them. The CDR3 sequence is CASSYSWASGANTGELFF. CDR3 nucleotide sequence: TGTGCCAGCAGTTACTCTTGGGCTTCCGGGGCGAACACCGGGGAGCTGTTTTTT.

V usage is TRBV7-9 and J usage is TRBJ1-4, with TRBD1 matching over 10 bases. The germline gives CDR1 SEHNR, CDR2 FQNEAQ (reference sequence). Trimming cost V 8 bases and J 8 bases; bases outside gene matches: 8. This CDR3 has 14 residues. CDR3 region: CASRSGTGEEKLFF. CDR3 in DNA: TGTGCCAGCCGATCCGGGACAGGGGAAGAAAAACTGTTTTTT.

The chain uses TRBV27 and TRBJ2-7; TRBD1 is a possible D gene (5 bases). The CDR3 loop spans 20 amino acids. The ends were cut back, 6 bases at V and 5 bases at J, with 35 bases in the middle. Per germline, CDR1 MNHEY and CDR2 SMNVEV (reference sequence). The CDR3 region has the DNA TGTGCCAGCAGCACAAACCCGCTAGTAGTAGGTCAGGGTCCCCTCCACGAGCAGTACTTC. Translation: CASSTNPLVVGQGPLHEQYF.

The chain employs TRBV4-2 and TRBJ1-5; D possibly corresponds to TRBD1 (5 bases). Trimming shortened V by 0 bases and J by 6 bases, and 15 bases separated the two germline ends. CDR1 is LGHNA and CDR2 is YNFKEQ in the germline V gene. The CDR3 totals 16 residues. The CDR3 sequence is CASSQDIGGRGQPQHF. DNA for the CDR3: TGTGCCAGCAGCCAAGATATTGGAGGGAGGGGTCAGCCCCAGCATTTT.

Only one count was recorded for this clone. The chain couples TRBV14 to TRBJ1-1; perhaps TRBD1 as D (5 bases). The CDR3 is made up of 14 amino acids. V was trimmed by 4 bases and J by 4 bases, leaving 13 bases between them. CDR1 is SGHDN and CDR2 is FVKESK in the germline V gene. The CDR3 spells CASSRTRGSTEAFF. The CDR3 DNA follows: TGTGCCAGCAGCCGGACGCGGGGGAGCACTGAAGCTTTCTTT.

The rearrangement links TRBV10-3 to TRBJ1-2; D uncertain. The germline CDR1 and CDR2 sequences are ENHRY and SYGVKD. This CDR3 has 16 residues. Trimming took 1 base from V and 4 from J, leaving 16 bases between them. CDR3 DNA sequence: TGTGCCATCAGTGAGTACGGAGGGATTGATGGCTATGGCTACACCTTC. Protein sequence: CAISEYGGIDGYGYTF.

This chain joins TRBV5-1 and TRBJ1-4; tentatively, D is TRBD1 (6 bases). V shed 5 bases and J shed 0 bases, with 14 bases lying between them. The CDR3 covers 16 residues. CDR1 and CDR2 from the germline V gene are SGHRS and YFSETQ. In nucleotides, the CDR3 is TGCGCCAGCAGTCTTGACAGGACGGCAACTAATGAAAAACTGTTTTTT. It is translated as CASSLDRTATNEKLFF.

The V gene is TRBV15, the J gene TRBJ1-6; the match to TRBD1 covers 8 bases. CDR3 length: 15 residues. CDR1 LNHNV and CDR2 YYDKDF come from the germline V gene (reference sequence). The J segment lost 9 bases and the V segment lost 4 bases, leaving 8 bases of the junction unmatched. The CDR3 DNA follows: TGTGCCACCAGCACATCCCGGGACAGGAGTTCACCCCTCCACTTT. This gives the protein CATSTSRDRSSPLHF. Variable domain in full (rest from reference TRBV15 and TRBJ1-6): DAMVIQNPRYQVTQFGKPVTLSCSQTLNHNVMYWYQQKSSQAPKLLFHYYDKDFNNEADTPDNFQSRRPNTSFCFLDIRSPGLGDTAMYLCATSTSRDRSSPLHFGNGTRLTVT.

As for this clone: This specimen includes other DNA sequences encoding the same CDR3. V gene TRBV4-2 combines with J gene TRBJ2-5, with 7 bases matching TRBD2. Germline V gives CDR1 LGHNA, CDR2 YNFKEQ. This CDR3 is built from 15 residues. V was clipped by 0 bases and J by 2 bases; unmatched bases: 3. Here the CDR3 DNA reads TGTGCCAGCAGCCAAGAGGGGAGGGAACAAGAGACCCAGTACTTC. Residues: CASSQEGREQETQYF.

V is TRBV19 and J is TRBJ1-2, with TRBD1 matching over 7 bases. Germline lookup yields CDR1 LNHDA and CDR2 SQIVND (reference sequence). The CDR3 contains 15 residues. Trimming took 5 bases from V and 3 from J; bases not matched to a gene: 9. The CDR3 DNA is TGTGCCAGTAGTGCGTCGACAGGGTCGTACTATGGCTACACCTTC. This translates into CASSASTGSYYGYTF.

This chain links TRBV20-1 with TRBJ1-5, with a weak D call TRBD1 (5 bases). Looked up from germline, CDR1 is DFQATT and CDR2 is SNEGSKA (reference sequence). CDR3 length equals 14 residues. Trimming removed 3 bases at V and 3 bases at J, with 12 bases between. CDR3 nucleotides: TGCAGTGCTAGTGCAGGGCCCGACAATCAGCCCCAGCATTTT. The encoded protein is CSASAGPDNQPQHF.

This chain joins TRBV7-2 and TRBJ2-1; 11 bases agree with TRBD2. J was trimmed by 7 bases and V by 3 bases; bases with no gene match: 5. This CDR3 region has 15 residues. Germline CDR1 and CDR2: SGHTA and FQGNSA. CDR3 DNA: TGTGCCAGCAGCTTTAGCGGGGGGGAAGGGAATGAGCAGTTCTTC. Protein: CASSFSGGEGNEQFF.

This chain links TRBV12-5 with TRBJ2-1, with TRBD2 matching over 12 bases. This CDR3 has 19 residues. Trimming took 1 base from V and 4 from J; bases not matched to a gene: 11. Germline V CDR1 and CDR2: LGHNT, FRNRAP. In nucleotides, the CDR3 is TGTGCTAGTGGTTTGGGTCTAGCGGGGGGGCCAAGAAGGTACAATGAGCAGTTCTTC. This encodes CASGLGLAGGPRRYNEQFF.

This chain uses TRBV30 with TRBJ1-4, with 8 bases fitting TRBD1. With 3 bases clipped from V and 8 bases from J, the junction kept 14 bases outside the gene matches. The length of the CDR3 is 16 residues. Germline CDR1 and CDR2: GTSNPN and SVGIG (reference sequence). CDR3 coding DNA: TGTGCCTGGAGAACCGCTCAGGGGGCGTTTAGAGAAAAACTGTTTTTT. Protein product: CAWRTAQGAFREKLFF.

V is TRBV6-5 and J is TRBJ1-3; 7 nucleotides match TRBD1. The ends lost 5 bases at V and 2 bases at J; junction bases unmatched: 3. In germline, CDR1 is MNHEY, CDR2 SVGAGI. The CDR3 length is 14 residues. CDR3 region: CASSTTGTGNTIYF. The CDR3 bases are TGTGCCAGCAGTACGACAGGGACTGGAAACACCATATATTTT.